This T cell receptor (beta chain) was profiled in a study of PD-1 and CTLA-4 blockade in melanoma. Clones were sequenced by immunoSEQ multiplex PCR, and TCRdb holds only the in-frame ones, with some missing. The sample has 16,000 or so clones, more than 65% seen once; the top ten hold roughly 15%. Germline values: CDR1 SGHVS, CDR2 FNYEAQ. V lost 0 bases, J lost 8 bases, and 10 bases stayed unmatched. The CDR3 runs 16 residues. The source was CD8+ T cells from peripheral blood, collected before anti-PD-1 treatment. The sequence was collected from a human donor with melanoma. The chain joins TRBV7-6 to TRBJ2-1; TRBD1 aligns across 7 bases. DNA of the CDR3: TGTGCCAGCAGCTTAGCGCTACGGGACAGAGTGGATGAGCAGTTCTTC. This codes for CASSLALRDRVDEQFF.